Listed below are T cell receptor beta chains from one sample, sequenced in a study of blood T cells in healthy people across ages. TCRdb reanalysed the 5' RACE reads using MiXCR and keeps one entry per CDR3 protein. The data hold about 1.6 million distinct CDR3 sequences, with about 35% observed a single time. What was sequenced was blood. Source of these receptors: a woman aged 25 to 45 in good health. The CDR3 runs from the conserved cysteine through the conserved F or W. D genes are given only for firm matches. The size of a clone is reported for some rows only, either as once, few or many, or as a class for expanded clones.

cdr3_aa cdr3_nt v_call d_call clone_size j_call
CAGSRTSGPTDTQYF TGTGCCGGCAGCCGGACTAGCGGACCCACAGATACGCAGTATTTT TRBV7-3 TRBD2 - TRBJ2-3
CASSPGTGRLTYGYTF TGTGCCAGCAGCCCCGGGACAGGGAGGTTGACGTATGGCTACACCTTC TRBV9 TRBD1 few TRBJ1-2
CASSYRSSGTDTQYF TGTGCCAGCAGCTACCGGAGTTCGGGCACAGATACGCAGTATTTT TRBV12-3/TRBV12-4 - - TRBJ2-3
CASTPDGNYGYTF TGTGCCAGCACCCCGGACGGTAACTATGGCTACACCTTC TRBV7-9 - - TRBJ1-2
CASRGGGENYEQYF TGTGCCAGCCGGGGTGGCGGGGAGAACTACGAGCAGTACTTC TRBV6-1 - few TRBJ2-7
CASHQGRDGGYTF TGTGCCAGCCATCAGGGCAGAGACGGTGGCTACACCTTC TRBV28 - - TRBJ1-2
CASSSGNRSPLHF TGTGCCAGCAGTTCGGGGAACCGTTCACCCCTCCACTTT TRBV6-5 - - TRBJ1-6
CATSSGQGPSGANVLTF TGTGCCACCAGCAGTGGACAGGGACCCTCTGGGGCCAACGTCCTGACTTTC TRBV15 TRBD1 - TRBJ2-6
CASSVESGTGYLEQYF TGTGCCAGCAGCGTAGAGTCCGGGACAGGGTATCTCGAGCAGTACTTC TRBV9 TRBD1 - TRBJ2-7
CAWSPGRTGGYTF TGTGCCTGGAGTCCGGGACGCACGGGAGGCTACACCTTC TRBV30 - few TRBJ1-2
CSVDWAVNTEAFF TGCAGCGTTGACTGGGCAGTGAACACTGAAGCTTTCTTT TRBV29-1 - - TRBJ1-1
CSASPDQPQHF TGCAGTGCTAGCCCCGATCAGCCCCAGCATTTT TRBV20-1 - many TRBJ1-5
CASSFNRDTQYF TGCGCCAGCAGCTTTAACAGGGATACGCAGTATTTT TRBV5-1 - few TRBJ2-3
CASSVTGFHEQFF TGTGCCAGCAGCGTTACAGGGTTTCATGAGCAGTTCTTC TRBV5-6 - - TRBJ2-1
CASSLSPYYSYEQYF TGTGCCAGCAGTTTATCTCCCTACTACTCCTACGAGCAGTACTTC TRBV27 - few TRBJ2-7
CASSYSSGRVLTGELFF TGTGCCAGCAGTTACTCGAGCGGGAGGGTACTAACCGGGGAGCTGTTTTTT TRBV6-2/TRBV6-3 TRBD2 - TRBJ2-2
CTSSPQGRGPYEQYF TGTACCAGCAGCCCCCAAGGGCGGGGCCCCTACGAGCAGTACTTC TRBV9 - - TRBJ2-7
CASSSQGKGYLSGCTF TGTGCCAGCAGTTCACAGGGGAAAGGTTACCTGAGTGGCTGCACCTTC TRBV28 TRBD1 once TRBJ1-2
CSDRAAGRADTQYF TGCAGTGACAGGGCGGCGGGGCGGGCAGATACGCAGTATTTT TRBV20-1 - few TRBJ2-3
CATSEGSSNQPQHF TGTGCCACCAGTGAGGGATCTAGCAATCAGCCCCAGCATTTT TRBV24-1 - - TRBJ1-5
CSARRTGEETQFF TGCAGTGCTAGGAGGACAGGGGAAGAGACCCAGTTCTTC TRBV20-1 TRBD1 - TRBJ2-1
CASGTPGFETQYF TGTGCCAGCGGTACCCCGGGCTTTGAGACCCAGTACTTC TRBV12-3/TRBV12-4 - few TRBJ2-5
CASSPPGDRVSGYTF TGTGCCAGCAGCCCGCCCGGGGACAGGGTCAGTGGCTACACCTTC TRBV7-9 TRBD1 few TRBJ1-2
CASSQESAGNSYEQYF TGCGCCAGCAGCCAAGAATCAGCGGGGAACTCCTACGAGCAGTACTTC TRBV4-1 TRBD2 - TRBJ2-7
CASSRGTSSYNEQFF TGTGCCAGCAGCAGGGGGACGAGCTCCTACAATGAGCAGTTCTTC TRBV11-2 - medium-sized TRBJ2-1
CASPPGAYEQYF TGCGCCAGCCCCCCGGGCGCCTACGAGCAGTACTTC TRBV23-1 - - TRBJ2-7
CASSLRTGRSTEAFF TGTGCCAGCAGCTTACGGACAGGCCGGAGCACTGAAGCTTTCTTT TRBV7-6 TRBD1 - TRBJ1-1
CASSSLGSSTDTQYF TGTGCCAGCAGCTCTTTGGGGTCTAGCACAGATACGCAGTATTTT TRBV7-2 - few TRBJ2-3
CACSLRGRGTGELFF TGTGCCTGCAGCTTACGGGGCCGGGGGACCGGGGAGCTGTTTTTT TRBV7-3 - - TRBJ2-2
CASSPSGGKYNEQFF TGTGCCAGCAGCCCAAGCGGGGGGAAGTACAATGAGCAGTTCTTC TRBV7-3 TRBD2 few TRBJ2-1
CAIGGGTQYF TGTGCCATTGGCGGGGGGACCCAGTACTTC TRBV7-9 TRBD2 - TRBJ2-5
CASSQGVFSRTSPYEQYF TGCGCCAGCAGCCAAGGGGTGTTTTCGAGGACTAGTCCCTACGAGCAGTACTTC TRBV4-1 TRBD2 few TRBJ2-7
CASSPDALNTGERFF TGTGCCAGCAGTCCGGACGCCTTGAACACCGGGGAGCGGTTTTTT TRBV7-3 - - TRBJ2-2
CSARDHQGVHEQYF TGCAGTGCTAGAGATCACCAGGGTGTCCACGAGCAGTACTTC TRBV20-1 - few TRBJ2-7
CSTRGGKGDTQYF TGCAGTACACGAGGGGGTAAAGGAGATACGCAGTATTTT TRBV20-1 - - TRBJ2-3
CASSLGPGVGGETQYF TGCGCCAGCAGCTTGGGCCCAGGGGTTGGAGGAGAGACCCAGTACTTC TRBV5-1 - - TRBJ2-5
CASSKELRQGRSRETQYF TGCGCCAGCAGCAAAGAACTGAGACAGGGAAGAAGTAGAGAGACCCAGTACTTC TRBV4-1 TRBD1 few TRBJ2-5
CASSQGDRVLNGYTF TGCGCCAGCAGCCAAGGAGACAGGGTATTAAATGGCTACACCTTC TRBV4-1 TRBD1 once TRBJ1-2
CASSLLEGDQYF TGCGCCAGCAGCCTTCTTGAGGGGGACCAGTACTTC TRBV4-1 - few TRBJ2-5
CSSPYTSSYEQYF TGCAGCTCTCCCTACACGAGTTCCTACGAGCAGTACTTC TRBV20-1 - - TRBJ2-7
CSAVGLAGTTGTQYF TGCAGTGCTGTCGGACTAGCGGGAACCACAGGTACGCAGTATTTT TRBV20-1 TRBD2 - TRBJ2-3
CASSGVGYSGANTGELFF TGTGCCAGCAGTGGAGTTGGTTATAGCGGGGCGAACACCGGGGAGCTGTTTTTT TRBV28 TRBD2 - TRBJ2-2
CASSYGQGSYTF TGTGCCAGCAGTTACGGGCAGGGAAGCTACACCTTC TRBV6-2/TRBV6-3 - - TRBJ1-2
CASSLAGGSTGELFF TGTGCCAGCAGTTTAGCGGGGGGTAGCACCGGGGAGCTGTTTTTT TRBV12-3/TRBV12-4 - few TRBJ2-2
CASSFGQRAQETQYF TGCGCCAGCAGCTTCGGACAGAGGGCCCAAGAGACCCAGTACTTC TRBV5-1 - - TRBJ2-5
CASSVAPGREKLFF TGTGCCAGCAGCGTAGCTCCAGGAAGAGAAAAACTGTTTTTT TRBV9 - few TRBJ1-4
CASSAPGTGLSYEQYF TGCGCCAGCAGCGCCCCCGGGACAGGGCTCTCCTACGAGCAGTACTTC TRBV5-1 TRBD1 - TRBJ2-7
CASSTGGQFEAFF TGCGCCAGCAGCACCGGAGGACAGTTTGAAGCTTTCTTT TRBV5-1 - few TRBJ1-1
CSARVAGSQGNTGELFF TGCAGTGCTAGAGTCGCAGGGTCTCAGGGGAACACCGGGGAGCTGTTTTTT TRBV20-1 - once TRBJ2-2
CASSGGRLGADTQYF TGTGCCAGCAGCGGGGGACGCTTAGGGGCAGATACGCAGTATTTT TRBV9 - few TRBJ2-3
CASSWDSRSNQPQHF TGTGCCAGCAGCTGGGACAGTCGCAGCAATCAGCCCCAGCATTTT TRBV7-2 TRBD1 few TRBJ1-5
CATSRETGVQETQYF TGTGCCACCAGCAGAGAGACAGGGGTTCAAGAGACCCAGTACTTC TRBV15 TRBD1 - TRBJ2-5
CSATWSSSNLEAFF TGCAGTGCTACTTGGAGCAGTTCGAACTTGGAAGCTTTCTTT TRBV20-1 - - TRBJ1-1